These 12 T cell receptor beta chains came from one sample sequenced in a study of blood T cell repertoires in COVID-19. Sequencing used immunoSEQ multiplex PCR; TCRdb keeps in-frame clones, though not all of them. The table shows around 250,000 clones, with approximately 89% occurring only once. Sequenced: PBMCs or T cells enriched from blood (not recorded which). The receptors were gathered from a man aged 40-49 years who had been exposed to COVID-19.

This sequence joins TRBV3-1 (or the pseudogene TRBV3-2) and TRBJ1-1, with unresolved D. The V gene lost 0 bases and the J gene lost 3 bases, with 11 bases spanning the gap. Germline V gives CDR1 LGHDT, CDR2 YNNKEL (reference sequence). The CDR3 contains 15 residues. CDR3 coding DNA: TGTGCCAGCAGCCAAGATGATCGAGGAGACACTGAAGCTTTCTTT. It is translated as CASSQDDRGDTEAFF.

This clone was seen a single time. The chain combines TRBV27 with TRBJ2-1; 8 bases agree with TRBD2. Germline V gene data show CDR1 as MNHEY and CDR2 as SMNVEV (reference sequence). The V segment lost 6 bases and the J segment 6 bases; nucleotides outside the gene matches: 7. The CDR3 runs to 14 residues. The DNA of the CDR3 is TGTGCCAGCAGAGGACTAGCTGCTGGCAATGAGCAGTTCTTC. Translated, it gives CASRGLAAGNEQFF.

The chain uses TRBV4-3 and TRBJ1-3; 7 bases map to TRBD1. Trimming at V came to 4 bases and at J to 4 bases, leaving 7 bases not matched to a gene. CDR3 size: 15 residues. Per germline, CDR1 LGHNA and CDR2 YSLEER. The CDR3 region has the DNA TGCGCCAGCAGCCTAGTGGCGGGACAGGGAAACACCATATATTTT. It encodes CASSLVAGQGNTIYF.

This clone was seen more than once but under ten times. V and J are TRBV3-1 (or the pseudogene TRBV3-2) and TRBJ1-2; D gene unclear. Looked up from germline, CDR1 is LGHDT and CDR2 is YNNKEL (reference sequence). The CDR3 consists of 16 residues. V was trimmed by 4 bases and J by 0 bases, leaving 15 bases between them. The CDR3 loop reads CASSRKPGASNYGYTF. Here the CDR3 DNA reads TGTGCCAGCAGCCGAAAACCGGGAGCCTCTAACTATGGCTACACCTTC.

J is TRBJ2-7 and V is TRBV6-5; 13 positions agree with TRBD2. Germline assignment: CDR1 MNHEY and CDR2 SVGAGI. This CDR3 has 15 residues. Trimming at V came to 6 bases and at J to 0 bases, leaving 2 bases not matched to a gene. CDR3 sequence reads: CASRGLAGASYEQYF. The CDR3 DNA reads as TGTGCCAGCAGAGGACTAGCGGGAGCCTCCTACGAGCAGTACTTC.

The gene calls are TRBV7-2 and TRBJ2-1; possibly TRBD1 for D (5 bases). V was cut by 3 bases and J by 8 bases, with 11 bases left in between. Germline V lookup: CDR1 SGHTA, CDR2 FQGNSA. There are 13 residues in the CDR3. The CDR3: CASSLGREDEQFF. Here the CDR3 DNA reads TGTGCCAGCAGCTTGGGCAGGGAAGATGAGCAGTTCTTC.

This clone was found once. V gene TRBV7-9 combines with J gene TRBJ2-1; no reliable D call. Germline-derived CDR1 and CDR2 are SEHNR and FQNEAQ (reference sequence). The germline V and J ends were trimmed by 4 bases and 8 bases, with 9 bases remaining between them. The CDR3 has 12 residues. Here the CDR3 reads CASSSSVDEQFF. The CDR3 nucleotides read TGTGCCAGCAGCTCATCGGTGGATGAGCAGTTCTTC.

V and J are TRBV11-1 and TRBJ2-7, with 7 bases lining up with TRBD1. V lost 5 bases to trimming and J lost 9 bases; unmatched junction nucleotides: 10. Per the germline V gene, CDR1 is SGHAT and CDR2 is FQDESV (reference sequence). The CDR3 extends over 13 amino acids. The CDR3 spells CASSRQGPPVQYF. CDR3 DNA: TGTGCCAGCAGCCGACAGGGTCCCCCTGTGCAGTACTTC.

V is TRBV19 and J is TRBJ1-1; the D gene is possibly TRBD1 (5 bases). Per the germline V gene, CDR1 is LNHDA and CDR2 is SQIVND (reference sequence). This CDR3 has 17 amino acids. Deletions cut 9 bases from V and 0 bases from J, with 23 bases between. CDR3 sequence: CASLSPRGHSMNTEAFF. The CDR3 nucleotides are TGTGCCAGCCTCTCCCCGCGGGGCCACTCCATGAACACTGAAGCTTTCTTT.

The chain uses TRBV2 and TRBJ2-5, with a weak D call TRBD2 (6 bases). CDR3 size: 14 residues. V shed 6 bases and J shed 4 bases, with 15 bases lying between them. Per germline, CDR1 SNHLY and CDR2 FYNNEI. CDR3 region: CASRDSGGRETQYF. CDR3 in DNA: TGTGCCAGCAGAGATAGTGGGGGGAGAGAGACCCAGTACTTC.

The chain has TRBV10-2 and TRBJ2-3; 8 positions agree with TRBD2. This CDR3 comprises 13 residues. The V segment lost 6 bases and the J segment 3 bases; nucleotides outside the gene matches: 2. The germline gives CDR1 WSHSY, CDR2 SAAADI. Here the CDR3 DNA reads TGCGCCAGCAGAGCGGGAGCGACAGATACGCAGTATTTT. Protein product: CASRAGATDTQYF.

The gene calls are TRBV5-1 and TRBJ1-1; D gene ambiguous. The CDR3 has 12 amino acids. From germline, CDR1 is SGHRS and CDR2 YFSETQ. Trimming pared 7 bases from V and 1 base from J, leaving 8 bases between. CDR3 amino acids: CASGLTNTEAFF. CDR3 DNA sequence: TGCGCCAGCGGACTGACGAACACTGAAGCTTTCTTT. Combining the CDR3 with reference TRBV5-1 and TRBJ1-1 gives the whole variable domain KAGVTQTPRYLIKTRGQQVTLSCSPISGHRSVSWYQQTPGQGLQFLFEYFSETQRNKGNFPGRFSGRQFSNSRSEMNVSTLELGDSALYLCASGLTNTEAFFGQGTRLTVV.